These 5 T cell receptor beta chains share one sample of origin, sequenced in a study of T cell repertoires in cytomegalovirus infection. Using its own MiXCR run on the reads, TCRdb lists one record per CDR3 protein. This table has about 740,000 distinct CDR3 sequences, around 31% appearing once. These receptors' targets are unknown. The specimen was cultured PBMCs, collected from culture after CMV antigen stimulation. These receptors were collected from a human donor in good health (CMV status not recorded). Some clones in this sample may be carry-over from other donors' samples.

This clonotype was seen many times. The V gene is TRBV12-3 or TRBV12-4, the J gene TRBJ2-7; tentatively, D is TRBD2 (6 bases). Trimming removed 6 bases at V and 5 bases at J, with 11 bases between. CDR3 length: 12 residues. This CDR3 is CASSFSGDEQYF. In DNA, the CDR3 is TGTGCCAGCAGCTTTTCGGGGGACGAGCAGTACTTC.

This clonotype has more than one count but fewer than ten. The chain joins TRBV7-8 to TRBJ2-7, with a weak D call TRBD2 (6 bases). This CDR3 spans 14 amino acids. CDR1 is SGHVS and CDR2 is FQNEAQ in the germline V gene. The ends were cut back, 8 bases at V and 2 bases at J, with 16 bases in the middle. The CDR3 sequence is CASALGRGTYEQYF. CDR3 bases: TGTGCCAGCGCCCTAGGGCGGGGAACCTACGAGCAGTACTTC.

Worth noting for this clonotype: At one of its ends the junction is not consistent with the germline gene, which may arise from a read error. The V and J genes are TRBV20-1 and TRBJ2-7; 8 bases are shared with TRBD2. CDR1 and CDR2 from the germline V gene are DFQATT and SNEGSKA (reference sequence). CDR3 length equals 15 residues. The CDR3 loop is CSASRLAGDFYGQYF. The CDR3 nucleotides read TGCAGTGCTTCCCGGCTAGCGGGTGATTTCTACGGGCAGTACTTC.

The chain carries TRBV7-9 and TRBJ2-3; tentative D call: TRBD2 (6 bases). V lost 3 bases and J lost 2, with 12 bases in between. From germline, CDR1 is SEHNR and CDR2 FQNEAQ (reference sequence). CDR3 length: 15 amino acids. The CDR3 reads CASSLRGMNTDTQYF. The CDR3 DNA is TGTGCCAGCAGCTTGCGGGGTATGAACACAGATACGCAGTATTTT.

For the CDR3, the DNA is TGTGCCAGCAGTCAGCGGGGTGCTGATACGCAGCATTTT. This sequence encodes CASSQRGADTQHF. The rearrangement joins TRBV6-5 to TRBJ2-3; D is uncertain. The J call may be wrong; the DNA end is better matched by TRBJ1-5. The CDR3 has 13 amino acids. Germline values: CDR1 MNHEY, CDR2 SVGAGI.